This T cell receptor (beta chain) was captured by sequencing in a study of T-cell memory formation after mild COVID-19. Overall study context: TCR clusters largely stayed donor specific. Study-wide results and caveats: Contracting CD4+ clones were located mainly in CM and EM, and CD8+ clones in EMRA. Day 37-peaking second-wave clones had unconfirmed SARS-CoV-2 specificity.

V lost 7 bases to trimming and J lost 2 bases; unmatched junction nucleotides: 9. CDR3 size: 15 residues. Looked up from germline, CDR1 is MNHEY and CDR2 is SVGEGT. As regards this clonotype: The antigen remains unidentified.

5'RACE primed from the constant segment yielded TCR alpha and TCR beta cDNA libraries bearing sample barcodes and UMIs. One entry per CDR3 protein results from TCRdb running MiXCR on the 5' RACE reads. The table records roughly 480,000 distinct CDR3 sequences, roughly 25% of them present only once. The sequence was obtained from an adult woman who had mild COVID-19 (a few samples of this study predate the infection). Cell type and time point are not known. This rearrangement joins TRBV6-2 or TRBV6-3 to TRBJ2-7; 9 nucleotides align to TRBD2. The sequenced material came from PBMCs or a T cell subset sorted from them (not recorded which). In DNA form, the CDR3 reads TGTGCCAGCACCAAAGGCGGCGGGGGGGCCTACGAGCAGTACTTC. Residues: CASTKGGGGAYEQYF.